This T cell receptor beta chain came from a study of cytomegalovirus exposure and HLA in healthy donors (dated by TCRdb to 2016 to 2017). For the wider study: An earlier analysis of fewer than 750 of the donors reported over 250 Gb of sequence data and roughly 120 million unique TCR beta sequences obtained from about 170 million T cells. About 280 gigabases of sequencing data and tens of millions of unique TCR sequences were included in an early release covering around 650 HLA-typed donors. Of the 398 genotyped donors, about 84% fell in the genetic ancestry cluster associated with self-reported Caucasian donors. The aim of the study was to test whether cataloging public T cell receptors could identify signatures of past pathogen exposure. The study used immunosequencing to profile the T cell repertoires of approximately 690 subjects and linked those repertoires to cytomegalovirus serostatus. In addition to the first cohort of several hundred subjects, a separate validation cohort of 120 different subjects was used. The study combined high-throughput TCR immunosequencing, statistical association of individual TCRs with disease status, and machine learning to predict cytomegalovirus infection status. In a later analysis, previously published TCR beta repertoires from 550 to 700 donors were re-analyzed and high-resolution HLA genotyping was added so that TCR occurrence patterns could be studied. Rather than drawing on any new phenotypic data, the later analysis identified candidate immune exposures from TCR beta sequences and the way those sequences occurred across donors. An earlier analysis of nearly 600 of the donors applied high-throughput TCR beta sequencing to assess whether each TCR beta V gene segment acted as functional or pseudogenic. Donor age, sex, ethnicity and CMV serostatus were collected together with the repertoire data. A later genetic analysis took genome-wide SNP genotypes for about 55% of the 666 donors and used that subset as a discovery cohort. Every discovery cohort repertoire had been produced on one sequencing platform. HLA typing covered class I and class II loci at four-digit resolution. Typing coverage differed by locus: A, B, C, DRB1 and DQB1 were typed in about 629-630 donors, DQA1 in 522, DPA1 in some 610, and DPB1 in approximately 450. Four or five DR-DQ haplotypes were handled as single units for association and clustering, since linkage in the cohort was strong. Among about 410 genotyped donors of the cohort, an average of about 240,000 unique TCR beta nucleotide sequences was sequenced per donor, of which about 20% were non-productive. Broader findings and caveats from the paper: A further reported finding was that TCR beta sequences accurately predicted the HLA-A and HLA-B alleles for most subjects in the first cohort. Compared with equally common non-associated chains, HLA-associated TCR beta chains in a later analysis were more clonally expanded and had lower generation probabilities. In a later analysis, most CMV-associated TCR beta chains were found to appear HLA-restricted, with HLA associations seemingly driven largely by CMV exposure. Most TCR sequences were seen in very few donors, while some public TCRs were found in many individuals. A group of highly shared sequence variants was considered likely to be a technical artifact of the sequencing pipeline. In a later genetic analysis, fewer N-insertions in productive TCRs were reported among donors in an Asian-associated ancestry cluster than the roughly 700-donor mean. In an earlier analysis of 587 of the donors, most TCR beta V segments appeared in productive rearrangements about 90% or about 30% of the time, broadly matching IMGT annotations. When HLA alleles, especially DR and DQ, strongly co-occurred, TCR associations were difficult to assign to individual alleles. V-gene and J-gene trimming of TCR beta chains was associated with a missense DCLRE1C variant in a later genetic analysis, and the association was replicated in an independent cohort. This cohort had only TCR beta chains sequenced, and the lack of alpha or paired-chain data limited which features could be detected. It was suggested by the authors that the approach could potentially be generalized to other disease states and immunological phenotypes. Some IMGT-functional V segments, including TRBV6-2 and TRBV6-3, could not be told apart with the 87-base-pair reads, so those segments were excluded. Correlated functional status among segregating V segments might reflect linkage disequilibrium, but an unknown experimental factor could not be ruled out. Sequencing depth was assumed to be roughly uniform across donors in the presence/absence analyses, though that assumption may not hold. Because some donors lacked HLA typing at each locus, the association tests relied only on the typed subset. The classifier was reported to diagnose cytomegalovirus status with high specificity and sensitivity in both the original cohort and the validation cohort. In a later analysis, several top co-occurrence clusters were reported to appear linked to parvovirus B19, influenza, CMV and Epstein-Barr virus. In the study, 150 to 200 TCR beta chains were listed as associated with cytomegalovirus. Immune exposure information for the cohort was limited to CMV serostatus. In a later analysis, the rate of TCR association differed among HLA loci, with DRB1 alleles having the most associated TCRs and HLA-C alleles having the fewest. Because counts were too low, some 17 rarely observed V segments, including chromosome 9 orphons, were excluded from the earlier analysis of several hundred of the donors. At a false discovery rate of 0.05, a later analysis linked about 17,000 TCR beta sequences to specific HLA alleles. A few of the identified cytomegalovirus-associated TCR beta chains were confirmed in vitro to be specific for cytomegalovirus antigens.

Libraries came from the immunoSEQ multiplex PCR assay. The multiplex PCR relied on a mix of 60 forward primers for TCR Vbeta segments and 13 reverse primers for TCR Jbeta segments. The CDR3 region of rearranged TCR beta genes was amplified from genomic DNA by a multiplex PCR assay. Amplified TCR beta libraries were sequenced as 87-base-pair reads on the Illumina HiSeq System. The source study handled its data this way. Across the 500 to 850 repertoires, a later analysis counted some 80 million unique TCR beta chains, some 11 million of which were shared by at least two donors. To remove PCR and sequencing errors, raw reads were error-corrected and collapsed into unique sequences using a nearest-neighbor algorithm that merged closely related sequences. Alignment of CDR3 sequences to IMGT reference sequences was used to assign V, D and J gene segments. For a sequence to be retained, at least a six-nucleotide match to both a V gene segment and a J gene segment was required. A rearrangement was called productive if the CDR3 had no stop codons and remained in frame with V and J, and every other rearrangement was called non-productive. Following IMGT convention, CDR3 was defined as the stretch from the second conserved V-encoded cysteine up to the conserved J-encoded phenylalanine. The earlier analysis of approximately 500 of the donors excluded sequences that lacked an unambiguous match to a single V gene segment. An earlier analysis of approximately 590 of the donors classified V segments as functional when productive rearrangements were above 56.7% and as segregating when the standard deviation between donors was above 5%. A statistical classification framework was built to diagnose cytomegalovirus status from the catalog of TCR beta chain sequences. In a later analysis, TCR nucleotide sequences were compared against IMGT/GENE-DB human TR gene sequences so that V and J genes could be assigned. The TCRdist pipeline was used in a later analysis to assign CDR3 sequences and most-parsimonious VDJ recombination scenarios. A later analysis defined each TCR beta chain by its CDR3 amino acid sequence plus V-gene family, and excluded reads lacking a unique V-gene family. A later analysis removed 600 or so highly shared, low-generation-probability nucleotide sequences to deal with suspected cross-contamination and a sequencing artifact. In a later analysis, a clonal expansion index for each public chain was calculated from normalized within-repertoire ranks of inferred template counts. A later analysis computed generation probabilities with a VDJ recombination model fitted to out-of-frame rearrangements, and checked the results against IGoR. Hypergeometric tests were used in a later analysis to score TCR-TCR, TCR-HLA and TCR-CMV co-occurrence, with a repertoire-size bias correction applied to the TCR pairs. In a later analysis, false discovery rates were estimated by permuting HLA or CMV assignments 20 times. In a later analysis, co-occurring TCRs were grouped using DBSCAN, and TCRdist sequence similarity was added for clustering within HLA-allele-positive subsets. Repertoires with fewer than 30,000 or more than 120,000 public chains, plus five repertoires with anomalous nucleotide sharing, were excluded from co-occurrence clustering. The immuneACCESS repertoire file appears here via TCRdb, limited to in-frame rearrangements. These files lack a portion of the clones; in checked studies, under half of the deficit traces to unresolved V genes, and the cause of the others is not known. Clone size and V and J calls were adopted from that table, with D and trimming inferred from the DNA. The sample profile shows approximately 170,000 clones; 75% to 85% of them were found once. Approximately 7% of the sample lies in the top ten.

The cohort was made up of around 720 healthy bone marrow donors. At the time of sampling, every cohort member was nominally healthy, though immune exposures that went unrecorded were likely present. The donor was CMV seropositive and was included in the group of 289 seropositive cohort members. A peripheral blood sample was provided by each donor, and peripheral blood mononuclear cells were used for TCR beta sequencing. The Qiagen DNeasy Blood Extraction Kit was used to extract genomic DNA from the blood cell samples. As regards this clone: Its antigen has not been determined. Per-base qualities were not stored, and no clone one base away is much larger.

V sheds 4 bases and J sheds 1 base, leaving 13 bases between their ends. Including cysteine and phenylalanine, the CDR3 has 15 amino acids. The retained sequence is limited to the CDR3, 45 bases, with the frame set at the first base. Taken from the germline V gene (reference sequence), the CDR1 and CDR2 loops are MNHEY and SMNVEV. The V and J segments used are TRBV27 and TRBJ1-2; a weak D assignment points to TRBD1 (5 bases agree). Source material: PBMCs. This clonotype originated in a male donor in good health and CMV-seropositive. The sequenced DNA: TGTGCCAGCAGTTCCTGGGGCAGATTTAACTATGGCTACACCTTC. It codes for CASSSWGRFNYGYTF.